This T cell receptor beta chain was identified in a study of blood T cells in healthy people across ages. PCR was performed a second time for roughly 7 to 12 cycles using a sample-barcoded 5' primer and a J-beta primer mix. TCRdb re-called the 5' RACE reads with MiXCR, one entry per CDR3 protein. There are 1.5 million to 2 million distinct CDR3 sequences in the sample; 28% occur only once, and roughly 8% lies in the top ten. Study-wide results and limits: Among T cells, TCR beta diversity per million cells dropped roughly linearly as age rose.

Each individual donor underwent a draw of approximately 9.8 milliliters of peripheral blood. Trimming took off 5 bases at V and 0 bases at J, with 13 bases between the two ends. The CDR3 totals 15 residues. Per germline, CDR1 SGHTA and CDR2 FQGNSA. As concerns this clonotype: Its antigen remains unknown.

The chain has TRBV7-2 and TRBJ1-2; unclear D gene. Sequenced: blood. The receptor comes from a woman in her thirties in good health. DNA of the CDR3: TGTGCCAGCAGCCCTACAAGTACCGCTAACTATGGCTACACCTTC. Translating it yields CASSPTSTANYGYTF.